This TCR beta chain originates from a study of cytomegalovirus exposure and HLA in healthy donors. The study, taken as a whole, reports: Trimming of TCR beta V- and J-genes showed a link, identified in a later analysis, to a missense DCLRE1C variant. Investigators reported about 160 TCR beta chains as tied to cytomegalovirus. A later analysis found that most CMV-associated TCR beta chains appeared HLA-restricted.

CDR1 MDHEN and CDR2 SYDVKM come from the germline V gene. CDR3 size: 18 residues. V trimming: 2 bases; J trimming: 3 bases; junction bases outside the gene matches: 8. Primers for the PCR totalled 60 Vbeta and 13 Jbeta. Assay used: immunoSEQ multiplex PCR; TCRdb lists only in-frame clones, some missing. The sample comprises 160,000 or so clones, 81% of which are singletons, and 4.9% rests with the top ten. A remark on this clone: The antigen is unknown.

The material sequenced was PBMCs. The chain carries TRBV28 and TRBJ1-5, with 12 bases matching TRBD1. The sequence derives from a woman aged 18-29 years in good health and CMV-seropositive. The CDR3 region is CASSLGPGQGASNQPQHF. CDR3 nucleotides: TGTGCCAGCAGTTTAGGGCCGGGACAGGGGGCCTCCAATCAGCCCCAGCATTTT.